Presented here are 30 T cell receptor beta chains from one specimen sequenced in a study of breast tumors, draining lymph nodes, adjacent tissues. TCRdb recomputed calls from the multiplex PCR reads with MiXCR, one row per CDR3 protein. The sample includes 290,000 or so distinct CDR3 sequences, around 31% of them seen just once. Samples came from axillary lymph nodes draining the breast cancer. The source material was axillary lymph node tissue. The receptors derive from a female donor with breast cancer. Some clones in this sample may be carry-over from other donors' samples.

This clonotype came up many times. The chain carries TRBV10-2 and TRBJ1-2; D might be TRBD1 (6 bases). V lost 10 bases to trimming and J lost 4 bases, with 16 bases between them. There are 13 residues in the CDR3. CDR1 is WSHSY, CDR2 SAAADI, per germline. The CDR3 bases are TGCGCCACTCTCTCGACAGGTCTCTATGGCTACACCTTC. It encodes CATLSTGLYGYTF.

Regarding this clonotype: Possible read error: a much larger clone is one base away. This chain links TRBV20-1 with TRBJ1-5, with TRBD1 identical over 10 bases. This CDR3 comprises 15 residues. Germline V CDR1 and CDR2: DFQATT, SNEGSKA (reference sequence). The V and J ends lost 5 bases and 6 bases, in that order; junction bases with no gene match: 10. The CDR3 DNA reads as TGCAGTGCTCGTGGCCGGGACAGGGGTCCTCAGCCCCAGCATTTT. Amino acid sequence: CSARGRDRGPQPQHF.

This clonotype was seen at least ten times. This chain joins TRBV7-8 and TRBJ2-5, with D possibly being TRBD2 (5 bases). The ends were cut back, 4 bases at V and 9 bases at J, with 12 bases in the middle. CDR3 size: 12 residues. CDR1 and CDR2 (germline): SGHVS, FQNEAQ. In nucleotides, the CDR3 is TGTGCCAGCAGCTCCCTACTAGACCCCCAGTACTTC. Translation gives CASSSLLDPQYF. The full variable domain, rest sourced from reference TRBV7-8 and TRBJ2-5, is GAGVSQSPRYKVAKRGQDVALRCDPISGHVSLFWYQQALGQGPEFLTYFQNEAQLDKSGLPSDRFFAERPEGSVSTLKIQRTQQEDSAVYLCASSSLLDPQYFGPGTRLLVL.

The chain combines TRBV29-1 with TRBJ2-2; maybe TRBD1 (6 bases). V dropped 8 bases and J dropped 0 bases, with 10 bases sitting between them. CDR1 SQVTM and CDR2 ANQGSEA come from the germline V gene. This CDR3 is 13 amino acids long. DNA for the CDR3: TGCAGCCTGACAGGCACGAACACCGGGGAGCTGTTTTTT. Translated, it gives CSLTGTNTGELFF.

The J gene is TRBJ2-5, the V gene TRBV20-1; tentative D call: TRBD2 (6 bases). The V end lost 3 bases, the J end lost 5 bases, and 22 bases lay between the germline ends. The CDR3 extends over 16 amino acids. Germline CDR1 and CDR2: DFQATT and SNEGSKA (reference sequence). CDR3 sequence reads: CSARWLFTGDAETQYF. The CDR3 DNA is TGCAGTGCTAGGTGGCTATTTACGGGAGATGCGGAGACCCAGTACTTC.

CDR3 sequence reads: CASSTRQNTEAFF. The CDR3 DNA reads TGTGCCAGTAGTACCCGACAGAACACTGAAGCTTTCTTT. V usage is TRBV30 and J usage is TRBJ1-1; D remains unclear. Germline V CDR1 and CDR2: GTSNPN, SVGIG (reference sequence). V lost 8 bases, J lost 1 base, and 14 bases lay in between. The CDR3 contains 13 residues.

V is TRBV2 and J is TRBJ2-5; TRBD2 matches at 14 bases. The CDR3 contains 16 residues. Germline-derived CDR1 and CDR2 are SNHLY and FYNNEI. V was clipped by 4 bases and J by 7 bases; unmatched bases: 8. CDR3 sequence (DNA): TGTGCCAGCAGTGGGGGACTAGCGGGGGAGGCGGGGACCCAGTACTTC. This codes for CASSGGLAGEAGTQYF.

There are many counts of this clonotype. CDR3 region: CASSTTSGKGNEQFF. The CDR3 DNA sequence: TGTGCCAGCAGCACCACTAGCGGGAAAGGCAATGAGCAGTTCTTC. This chain uses TRBV12-3 or TRBV12-4 with TRBJ2-1; TRBD2 matches 10 bases. V gave up 6 bases and J gave up 6 bases; unmatched junction bases: 8. The CDR3 is made up of 15 amino acids.

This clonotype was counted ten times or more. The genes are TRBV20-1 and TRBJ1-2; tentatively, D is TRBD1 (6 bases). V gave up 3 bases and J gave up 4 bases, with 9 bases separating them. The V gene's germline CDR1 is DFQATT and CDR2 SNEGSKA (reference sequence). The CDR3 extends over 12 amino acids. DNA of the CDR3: TGCAGTGCTAGCGAGGGGGTCTATGGCTACACCTTC. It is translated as CSASEGVYGYTF.

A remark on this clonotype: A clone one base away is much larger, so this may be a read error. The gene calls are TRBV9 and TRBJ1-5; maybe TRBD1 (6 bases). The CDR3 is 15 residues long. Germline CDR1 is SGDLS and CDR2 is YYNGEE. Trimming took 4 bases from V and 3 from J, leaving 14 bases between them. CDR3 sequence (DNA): TGTGCCAGCAGCCCGGACAGTGCTTTCAATCAGCCCCAGCATTTT. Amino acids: CASSPDSAFNQPQHF.

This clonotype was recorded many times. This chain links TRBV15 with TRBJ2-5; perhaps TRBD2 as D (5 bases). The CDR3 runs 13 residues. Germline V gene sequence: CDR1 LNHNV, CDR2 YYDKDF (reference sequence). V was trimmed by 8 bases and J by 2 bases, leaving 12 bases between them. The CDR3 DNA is TGTGCCACCGGGAGATCGATTCAAGAGACCCAGTACTTC. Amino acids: CATGRSIQETQYF.

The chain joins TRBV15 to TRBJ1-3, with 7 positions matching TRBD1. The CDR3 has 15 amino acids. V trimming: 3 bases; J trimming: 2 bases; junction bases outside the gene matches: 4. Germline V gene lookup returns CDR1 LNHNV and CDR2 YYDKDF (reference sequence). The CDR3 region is CATSSSGQAGNTIYF. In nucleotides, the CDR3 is TGTGCCACCAGCAGCAGCGGACAGGCTGGAAACACCATATATTTT.

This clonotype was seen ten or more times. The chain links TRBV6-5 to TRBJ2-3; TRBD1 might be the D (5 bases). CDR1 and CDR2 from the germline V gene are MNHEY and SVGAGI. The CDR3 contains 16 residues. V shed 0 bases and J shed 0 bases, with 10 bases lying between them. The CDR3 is CASSYSFRASTDTQYF. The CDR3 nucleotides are TGTGCCAGCAGTTACTCGTTCAGGGCTAGCACAGATACGCAGTATTTT.

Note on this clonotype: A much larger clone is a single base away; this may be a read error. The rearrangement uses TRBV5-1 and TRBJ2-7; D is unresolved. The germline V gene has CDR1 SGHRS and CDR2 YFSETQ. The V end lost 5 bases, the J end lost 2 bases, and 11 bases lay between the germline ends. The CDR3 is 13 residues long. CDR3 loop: CASRRGSAYEQYF. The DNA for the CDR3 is TGCGCCAGCAGAAGAGGAAGCGCCTACGAGCAGTACTTC.

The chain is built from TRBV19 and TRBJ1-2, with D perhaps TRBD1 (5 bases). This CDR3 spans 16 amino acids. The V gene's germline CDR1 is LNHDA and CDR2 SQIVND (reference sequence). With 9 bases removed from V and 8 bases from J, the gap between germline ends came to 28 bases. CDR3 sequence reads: CASMTPGEGLVYGYTF. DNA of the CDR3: TGTGCCAGCATGACCCCCGGGGAGGGGCTGGTCTACGGCTACACCTTC. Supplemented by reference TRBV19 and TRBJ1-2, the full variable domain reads DGGITQSPKYLFRKEGQNVTLSCEQNLNHDAMYWYRQDPGQGLRLIYYSQIVNDFQKGDIAEGYSVSREKKESFPLTVTSAQKNPTAFYLCASMTPGEGLVYGYTFGSGTRLTVV.

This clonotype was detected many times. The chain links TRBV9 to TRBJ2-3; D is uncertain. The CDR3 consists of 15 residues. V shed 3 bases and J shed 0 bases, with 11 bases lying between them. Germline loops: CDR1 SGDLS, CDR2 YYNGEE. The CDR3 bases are TGTGCCAGCAGCGGACGCGATAGCAGCACAGATACGCAGTATTTT. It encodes CASSGRDSSTDTQYF.

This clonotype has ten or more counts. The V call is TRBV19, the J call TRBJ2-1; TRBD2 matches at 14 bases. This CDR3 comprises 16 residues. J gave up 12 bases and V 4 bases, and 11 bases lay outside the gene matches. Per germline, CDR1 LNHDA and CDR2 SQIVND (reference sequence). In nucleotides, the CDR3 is TGTGCCAGTAGTACCTCCGGGACTAGCGGGAGATGGGGGCAGTTCTTC. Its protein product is CASSTSGTSGRWGQFF.

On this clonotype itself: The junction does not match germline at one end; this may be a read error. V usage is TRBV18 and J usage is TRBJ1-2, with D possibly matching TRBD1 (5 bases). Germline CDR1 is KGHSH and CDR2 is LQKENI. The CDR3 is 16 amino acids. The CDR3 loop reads CVSSPGTPQLRDGYTF. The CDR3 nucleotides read TGTGTCAGCTCACCAGGGACTCCACAGCTAAGGGATGGCTACACCTTC. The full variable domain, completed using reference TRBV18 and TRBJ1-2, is NAGVMQNPRHLVRRRGQEARLRCSPMKGHSHVYWYRQLPEEGLKFMVYLQKENIIDESGMPKERFSAEFPKEGPSILRIQQVVRGDSAAYFCVSSPGTPQLRDGYTFGSGTRLTVV.

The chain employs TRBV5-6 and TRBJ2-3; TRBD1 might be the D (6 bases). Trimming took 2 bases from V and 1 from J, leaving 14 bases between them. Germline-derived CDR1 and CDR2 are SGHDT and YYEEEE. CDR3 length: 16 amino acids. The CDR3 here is CASSFRKAGGTDTQYF. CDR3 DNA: TGTGCCAGCAGCTTCCGGAAGGCAGGGGGCACAGATACGCAGTATTTT.

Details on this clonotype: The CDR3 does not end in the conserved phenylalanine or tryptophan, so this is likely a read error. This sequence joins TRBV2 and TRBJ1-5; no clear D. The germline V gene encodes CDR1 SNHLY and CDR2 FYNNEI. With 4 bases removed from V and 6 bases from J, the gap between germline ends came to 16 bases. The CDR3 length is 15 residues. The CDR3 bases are TGTGCCAGCAGTGGAGCTAGGGCAGAGGTTCAGCCCCAGCATTCT. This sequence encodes CASSGARAEVQPQHS.

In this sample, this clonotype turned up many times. The CDR3 region is CASSDRHNEQFF. CDR3 nucleotides: TGTGCCAGCAGTGACAGGCACAATGAGCAGTTCTTC. The chain has TRBV6-4 and TRBJ2-1; no definite D call. This CDR3 region has 12 residues. The V and J ends lost 2 bases and 5 bases respectively, with 4 bases between them. Germline V gene lookup returns CDR1 MRHNA and CDR2 SNTAGT.

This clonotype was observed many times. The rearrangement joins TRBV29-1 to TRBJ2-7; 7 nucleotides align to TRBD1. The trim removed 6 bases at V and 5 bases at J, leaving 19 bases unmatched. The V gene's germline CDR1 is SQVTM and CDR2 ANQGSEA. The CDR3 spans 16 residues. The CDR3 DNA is TGCAGCGTCCGGAGGACCCCGACAGGGACGAGAAACGAGCAGTACTTC. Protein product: CSVRRTPTGTRNEQYF.

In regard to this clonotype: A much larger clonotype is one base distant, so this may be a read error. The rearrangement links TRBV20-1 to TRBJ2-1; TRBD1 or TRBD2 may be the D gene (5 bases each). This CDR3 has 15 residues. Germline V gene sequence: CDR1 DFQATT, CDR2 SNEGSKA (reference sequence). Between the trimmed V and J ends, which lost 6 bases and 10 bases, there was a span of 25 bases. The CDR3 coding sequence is TGCAGTGCCCCTAGGACGTCCGGGGCCTTTGCCGAGCAGTTCTTC. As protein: CSAPRTSGAFAEQFF.

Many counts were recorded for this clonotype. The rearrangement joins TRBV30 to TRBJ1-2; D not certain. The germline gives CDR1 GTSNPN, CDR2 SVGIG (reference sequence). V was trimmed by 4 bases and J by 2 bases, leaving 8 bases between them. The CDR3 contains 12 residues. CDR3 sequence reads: CAWTVSNYGYTF. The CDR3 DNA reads TGTGCCTGGACCGTATCAAACTATGGCTACACCTTC.

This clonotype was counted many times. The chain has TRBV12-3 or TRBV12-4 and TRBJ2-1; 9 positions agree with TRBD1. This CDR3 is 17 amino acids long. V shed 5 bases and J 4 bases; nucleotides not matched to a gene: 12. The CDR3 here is CASSDRQGVAAYNEQFF. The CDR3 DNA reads TGTGCCAGCAGTGACAGACAGGGGGTAGCGGCGTACAATGAGCAGTTCTTC.

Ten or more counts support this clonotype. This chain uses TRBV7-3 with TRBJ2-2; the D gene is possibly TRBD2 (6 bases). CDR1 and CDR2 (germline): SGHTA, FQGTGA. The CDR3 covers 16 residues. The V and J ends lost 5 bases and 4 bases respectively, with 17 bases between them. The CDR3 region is CASSPRPGLTTGELFF. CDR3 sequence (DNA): TGTGCCAGCAGCCCCCGCCCGGGACTTACCACCGGGGAGCTGTTTTTT.

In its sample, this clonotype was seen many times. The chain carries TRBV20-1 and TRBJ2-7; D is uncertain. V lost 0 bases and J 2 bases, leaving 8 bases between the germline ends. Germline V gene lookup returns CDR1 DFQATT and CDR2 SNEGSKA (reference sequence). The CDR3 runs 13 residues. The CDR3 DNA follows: TGCAGTGCTAGAGATCTTTGGGCCTACGAGCAGTACTTC. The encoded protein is CSARDLWAYEQYF.

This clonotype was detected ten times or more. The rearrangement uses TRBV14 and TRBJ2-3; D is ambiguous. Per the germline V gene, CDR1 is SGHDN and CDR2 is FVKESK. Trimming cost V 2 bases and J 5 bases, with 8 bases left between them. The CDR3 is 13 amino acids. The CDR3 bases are TGTGCCAGCAGCCAAAATATCAGAGATACGCAGTATTTT. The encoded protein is CASSQNIRDTQYF.

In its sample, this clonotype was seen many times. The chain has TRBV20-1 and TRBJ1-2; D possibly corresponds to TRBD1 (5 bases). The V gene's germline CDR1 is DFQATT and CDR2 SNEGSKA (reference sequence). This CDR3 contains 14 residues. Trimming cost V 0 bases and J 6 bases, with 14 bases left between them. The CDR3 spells CSARDRRGVDGYTF. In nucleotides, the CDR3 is TGCAGTGCTAGAGATAGGCGGGGGGTGGATGGCTACACCTTC.

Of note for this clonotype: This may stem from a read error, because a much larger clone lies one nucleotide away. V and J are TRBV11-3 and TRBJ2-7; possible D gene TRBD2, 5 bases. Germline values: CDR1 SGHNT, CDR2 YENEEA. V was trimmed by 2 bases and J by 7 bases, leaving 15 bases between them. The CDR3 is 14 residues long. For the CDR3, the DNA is TGTGCCAGCAGCTTAAGAGCGGAGCCCTGGGAGCAGTACTTC. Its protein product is CASSLRAEPWEQYF.